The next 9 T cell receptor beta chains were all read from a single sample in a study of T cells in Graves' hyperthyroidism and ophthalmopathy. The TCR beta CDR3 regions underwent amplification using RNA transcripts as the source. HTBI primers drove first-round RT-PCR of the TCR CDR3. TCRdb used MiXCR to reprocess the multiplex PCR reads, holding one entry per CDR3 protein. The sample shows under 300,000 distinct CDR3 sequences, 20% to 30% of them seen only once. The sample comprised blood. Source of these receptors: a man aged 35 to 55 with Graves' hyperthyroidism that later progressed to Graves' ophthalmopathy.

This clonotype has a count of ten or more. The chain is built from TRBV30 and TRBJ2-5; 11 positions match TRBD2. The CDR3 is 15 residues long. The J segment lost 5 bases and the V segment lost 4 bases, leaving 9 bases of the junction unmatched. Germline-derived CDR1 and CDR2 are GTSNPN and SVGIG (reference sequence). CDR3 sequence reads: CAWTPGTSGRETQYF. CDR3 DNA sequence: TGTGCCTGGACTCCCGGGACTAGCGGCCGGGAGACCCAGTACTTC.

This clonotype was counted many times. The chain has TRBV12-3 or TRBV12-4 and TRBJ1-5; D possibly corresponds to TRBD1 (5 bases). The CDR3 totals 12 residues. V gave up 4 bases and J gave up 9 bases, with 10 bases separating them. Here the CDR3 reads CASSWGPGPQHF. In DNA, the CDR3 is TGTGCCAGCAGTTGGGGACCGGGGCCCCAGCATTTT.

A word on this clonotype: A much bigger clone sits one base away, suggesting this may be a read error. The CDR3 sequence is CASSVAAGEETQYF. For the CDR3, the DNA is TGTGCCAGCAGTGTTGCGGCAGGGGAAGAGACCCAGTACTTC. This rearrangement joins TRBV2 to TRBJ2-5; D is possibly TRBD1 (6 bases). V gave up 4 bases and J gave up 3 bases, with 12 bases separating them. The germline gives CDR1 SNHLY, CDR2 FYNNEI. The CDR3 is 14 amino acids. The variable domain in full, completed from reference TRBV2 and TRBJ2-5, reads EPEVTQTPSHQVTQMGQEVILRCVPISNHLYFYWYRQILGQKVEFLVSFYNNEISEKSEIFDDQFSVERPDGSNFTLKIRSTKLEDSAMYFCASSVAAGEETQYFGPGTRLLVL.

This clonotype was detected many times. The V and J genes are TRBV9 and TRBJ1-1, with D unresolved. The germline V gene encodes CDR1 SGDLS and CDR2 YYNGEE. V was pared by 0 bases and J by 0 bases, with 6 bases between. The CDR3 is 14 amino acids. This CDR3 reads CASSVGDLNTEAFF. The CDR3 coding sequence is TGTGCCAGCAGCGTAGGAGATCTGAACACTGAAGCTTTCTTT.

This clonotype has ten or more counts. The CDR3 region has the DNA TGCGCCAGCAGCGTAAACAGGGATCCACCCCTCCACTTT. The encoded protein is CASSVNRDPPLHF. The genes are TRBV5-1 and TRBJ1-6; D is possibly TRBD1 (6 bases). The CDR3 sequence is 13 residues long. The ends were cut back, 4 bases at V and 11 bases at J, with 13 bases in the middle. Germline lookup yields CDR1 SGHRS and CDR2 YFSETQ.

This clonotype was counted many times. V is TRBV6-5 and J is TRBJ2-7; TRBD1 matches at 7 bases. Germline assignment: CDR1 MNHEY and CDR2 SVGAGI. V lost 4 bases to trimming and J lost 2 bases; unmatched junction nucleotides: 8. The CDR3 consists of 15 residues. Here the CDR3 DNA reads TGTGCCAGCAGTTCCTCCAGGGACAGCCCCTACGAGCAGTACTTC. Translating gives CASSSSRDSPYEQYF.

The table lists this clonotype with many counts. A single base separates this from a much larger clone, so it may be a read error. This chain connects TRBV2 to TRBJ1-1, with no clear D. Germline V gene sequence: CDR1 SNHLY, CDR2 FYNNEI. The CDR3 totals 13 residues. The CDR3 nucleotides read TGTGCCAGCGGTGAAGCGGGATGGGCTGAAGCTTTCTTT. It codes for CASGEAGWAEAFF. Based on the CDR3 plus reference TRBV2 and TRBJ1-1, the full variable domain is EPEVTQTPSHQVTQMGQEVILRCVPISNHLYFYWYRQILGQKVEFLVSFYNNEISEKSEIFDDQFSVERPDGSNFTLKIRSTKLEDSAMYFCASGEAGWAEAFFGQGTRLTVV.

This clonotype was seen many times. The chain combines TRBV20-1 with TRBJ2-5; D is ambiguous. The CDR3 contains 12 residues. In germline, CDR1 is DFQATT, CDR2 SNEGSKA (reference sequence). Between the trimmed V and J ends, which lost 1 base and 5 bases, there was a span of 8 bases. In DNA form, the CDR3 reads TGCAGTGCTAGAGCTACCAGGGAGACCCAGTACTTC. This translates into CSARATRETQYF.

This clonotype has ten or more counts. CDR3 bases: TGCAGCGTTGAAGTGGTACCGTTGTACAATGAGCAGTTCTTC. Translation gives CSVEVVPLYNEQFF. The chain couples TRBV29-1 to TRBJ2-1; no clear D. The CDR3 totals 14 residues. Germline CDR1 is SQVTM and CDR2 is ANQGSEA. The V and J ends lost 1 base and 4 bases respectively, with 11 bases between them.